This TCR beta chain is drawn from a study of blood T cells in healthy people across ages. The study drew donors from healthy Caucasian individuals in Russia aged roughly 6 to 95. This clonotype occurred a few times. J lost 6 bases, V lost 5 bases, and 10 bases had no gene match. The germline CDR1 and CDR2 sequences are SGHTA and FQGTGA. CDR3 size: 14 residues. The use of a sample-barcoded 5' primer and a J-beta primer mix characterized a second PCR of roughly 7 to 11 cycles. Each TCR beta cDNA got a 12-nucleotide random molecular identifier. TCRdb used MiXCR to reprocess the 5' RACE reads, holding one entry per CDR3 protein. This table holds almost 1 million distinct CDR3 sequences, around 54% found once.

The receptor was derived from a woman between 55 and 75 years old in good health. Sequencing used blood. This chain uses TRBV7-3 with TRBJ2-7; 7 bases agree with TRBD1. CDR3 protein: CASSPTGTVAEQYF. In nucleotides, the CDR3 is TGTGCCAGCAGCCCTACCGGGACAGTCGCCGAGCAGTACTTC. The full variable domain, rest sourced from reference TRBV7-3 and TRBJ2-7, is GAGVSQTPSNKVTEKGKYVELRCDPISGHTALYWYRQSLGQGPEFLIYFQGTGAADDSGLPNDRFFAVRPEGSVSTLKIQRTERGDSAVYLCASSPTGTVAEQYFGPGTRLTVT.